These 28 T cell receptor beta chains were all obtained from the same sample, sequenced in a study of shared clonotypes between healthy human individuals. Profiled with immunoSEQ multiplex PCR; TCRdb holds only in-frame clones, not every one. The repertoire has about 2 million clones, over 85% of them found once; the top ten carry 0.13%. Input material: naive CD4+ T cells sorted from blood. The subset was: CD45RA+ positively selected. These receptors came from a man aged 18 to 30 in good health.

This chain uses TRBV29-1 with TRBJ1-4; D remains unclear. The CDR3 has 13 amino acids. CDR1 is SQVTM and CDR2 is ANQGSEA in the germline V gene. Between the trimmed V and J ends, which lost 5 bases and 4 bases, there was a span of 11 bases. CDR3 amino acids: CSVLGGDNEKLFF. In nucleotides, the CDR3 is TGCAGCGTTCTGGGAGGCGATAATGAAAAACTGTTTTTT.

CDR3 residues: CASRETGPSVNEKLFF. The DNA of the CDR3 is TGTGCCAGCAGAGAGACAGGGCCATCTGTTAATGAAAAACTGTTTTTT. The chain uses TRBV21-1 and TRBJ1-4; the table's D call, TRBD1, has no DNA check behind it. TRBV21-1 is recorded as a pseudogene. The CDR3 consists of 16 residues.

As to this clone: Other nucleotide sequences from this sample produce the same CDR3. The genes are TRBV19 and TRBJ1-1; D possibly corresponds to TRBD1 (6 bases). Germline CDR1 reads LNHDA; CDR2 reads SQIVND (reference sequence). This CDR3 is built from 11 residues. V lost 6 bases and J lost 4, with 6 bases in between. Here the CDR3 DNA reads TGTGCCAGTAGCAGGGGCACTGAAGCTTTCTTT. Its protein is CASSRGTEAFF.

This clone was picked up one time. The chain employs TRBV15 and TRBJ1-1; 12 bases fit TRBD1. V lost 1 base, J lost 7 bases, and 4 bases stayed unmatched. CDR1 is LNHNV and CDR2 is YYDKDF in the germline V gene (reference sequence). The CDR3 runs to 15 residues. CDR3 amino acids: CATSRGGTGGGEAFF. The CDR3 DNA reads as TGTGCCACCAGCAGAGGCGGGACAGGGGGCGGTGAAGCTTTCTTT.

The chain combines TRBV2 with TRBJ2-3; D ambiguous. The CDR3 length is 16 residues. Per the germline V gene, CDR1 is SNHLY and CDR2 is FYNNEI. V was trimmed by 1 base and J by 0 bases, leaving 11 bases between them. CDR3 nucleotide sequence: TGTGCCAGCAGTGAAGAGGCAGGAGTCAGCACAGATACGCAGTATTTT. Translation: CASSEEAGVSTDTQYF. The full variable domain, its missing parts supplied by reference TRBV2 and TRBJ2-3, is EPEVTQTPSHQVTQMGQEVILRCVPISNHLYFYWYRQILGQKVEFLVSFYNNEISEKSEIFDDQFSVERPDGSNFTLKIRSTKLEDSAMYFCASSEEAGVSTDTQYFGPGTRLTVL.

The rearrangement uses TRBV5-1 and TRBJ2-3; 9 nucleotides match TRBD2. The germline V gene encodes CDR1 SGHRS and CDR2 YFSETQ. V shed 1 base and J 0 bases; nucleotides not matched to a gene: 3. This CDR3 has 16 amino acids. CDR3 residues: CASSLTAGGSTDTQYF. CDR3 DNA: TGCGCCAGCAGCTTGACAGCGGGGGGCAGCACAGATACGCAGTATTTT.

Turning to this clone: An end of the junction differs from the germline gene, which may be a read error. The chain employs TRBV7-9 and TRBJ2-6; maybe TRBD1 (5 bases). CDR1 and CDR2 from the germline V gene are SEHNR and FQNEAQ (reference sequence). This CDR3 spans 13 amino acids. The CDR3 here is CANGQAGTNVLTF. The CDR3 coding sequence is TGTGCCAACGGACAAGCTGGGACCAACGTCCTGACTTTC.

The rearrangement links TRBV2 to TRBJ2-2; D is unclear. The length of the CDR3 is 13 residues. Germline V gene data show CDR1 as SNHLY and CDR2 as FYNNEI. V lost 6 bases to trimming and J lost 6 bases, with 11 bases between them. The CDR3 loop reads CASSRLRAGELFF. Written as DNA, the CDR3 is TGTGCCAGCAGCCGCCTAAGGGCCGGGGAGCTGTTTTTT.

The chain couples TRBV11-2 to TRBJ2-3, with 11 bases aligning to TRBD1. This CDR3 is built from 16 residues. From germline, CDR1 is SGHAT and CDR2 FQNNGV. V was pared by 5 bases and J by 5 bases, with 9 bases of the junction left unmatched. In nucleotides, the CDR3 is TGTGCCAGCAGCAAGACCCCGGGACAGGGGGAAGATACGCAGTATTTT. It yields the protein CASSKTPGQGEDTQYF.

The genes are TRBV7-9 and TRBJ2-5; 8 bases are a match to TRBD1. The V and J ends lost 1 base and 2 bases, in that order; junction bases with no gene match: 6. The germline V gene encodes CDR1 SEHNR and CDR2 FQNEAQ (reference sequence). This CDR3 region has 16 residues. The CDR3 loop is CASSLVSGQGQETQYF. The CDR3 coding sequence is TGTGCCAGCAGCTTAGTTAGTGGACAGGGACAAGAGACCCAGTACTTC.

This chain uses TRBV5-4 with TRBJ2-1, with D uncertain. V shed 7 bases and J shed 0 bases, with 11 bases lying between them. Germline CDR1 SGHNT, CDR2 YYREEE (reference sequence). The CDR3 runs to 14 residues. The CDR3 DNA reads TGTGCCAGCCGATCCAGCCTCTCCTACAATGAGCAGTTCTTC. Translating gives CASRSSLSYNEQFF. Combining the CDR3 with reference TRBV5-4 and TRBJ2-1 gives the whole variable domain ETGVTQSPTHLIKTRGQQVTLRCSSQSGHNTVSWYQQALGQGPQFIFQYYREEENGRGNFPPRFSGLQFPNYSSELNVNALELDDSALYLCASRSSLSYNEQFFGPGTRLTVL.

The chain recombines TRBV10-2 with TRBJ2-7; no firm D call. CDR3 length: 11 amino acids. V lost 6 bases to trimming and J lost 3 bases, with 6 bases between them. Germline CDR1 WSHSY, CDR2 SAAADI. The CDR3 DNA sequence: TGCGCCAGCAGGGACCTCTACGAGCAGTACTTC. Translation gives CASRDLYEQYF.

V gene TRBV5-1 combines with J gene TRBJ2-4; tentatively, D is TRBD1 (6 bases). Germline CDR1 reads SGHRS; CDR2 reads YFSETQ. The CDR3 covers 18 residues. Between the trimmed V and J ends, which lost 4 bases and 4 bases, there was a span of 24 bases. The CDR3: CASSQVGQTGLAKNIQYF. The CDR3 DNA is TGCGCCAGCAGCCAGGTAGGGCAGACAGGTCTAGCAAAAAACATTCAGTACTTC.

This clone was picked up one time. The chain is built from TRBV18 and TRBJ2-7, with 7 bases lining up with TRBD1. Germline CDR1 KGHSH, CDR2 LQKENI. V was pared by 2 bases and J by 6 bases, with 10 bases of the junction left unmatched. The CDR3 is made up of 15 amino acids. The CDR3 region has the DNA TGTGCCAGCTCACCAGCGGCAACAGGGGCATCCGAGCAGTACTTC. Its protein product is CASSPAATGASEQYF.

This chain uses TRBV28 with TRBJ2-7, with a weak D call TRBD1 (5 bases). Per germline, CDR1 MDHEN and CDR2 SYDVKM. The CDR3 is 13 residues long. Trimming stripped 6 bases from V and 9 bases from J, with 18 bases between. CDR3 residues: CASRSTGPLGQYF. CDR3 in DNA: TGTGCCAGCAGGAGCACAGGCCCCCTAGGGCAGTACTTC.

V gene TRBV18 combines with J gene TRBJ1-2; D possibly corresponds to TRBD1 (5 bases). CDR1 is KGHSH, CDR2 LQKENI, per germline. The CDR3 is made up of 14 amino acids. The V end was cut by 10 bases, the J end by 0 bases, with 15 bases between. The CDR3 here is CATEGSVANYGYTF. CDR3 DNA sequence: TGTGCCACCGAGGGGAGTGTAGCTAACTATGGCTACACCTTC.

Points on this clone: This sample includes further DNA sequences coding for the same CDR3. The chain uses TRBV5-1 and TRBJ2-7; 8 bases match TRBD1. CDR3 length: 15 residues. The J segment lost 7 bases and the V segment lost 2 bases, leaving 11 bases of the junction unmatched. Germline V gives CDR1 SGHRS, CDR2 YFSETQ. CDR3 in amino acids: CASSLRGQGSYEQYF. CDR3 sequence (DNA): TGCGCCAGCAGCTTACGAGGACAGGGTAGTTATGAGCAGTACTTC.

This chain uses TRBV30 with TRBJ1-2; 9 bases agree with TRBD1. This CDR3 has 13 residues. V trimming: 2 bases; J trimming: 8 bases; junction bases outside the gene matches: 6. Germline V gives CDR1 GTSNPN, CDR2 SVGIG (reference sequence). In nucleotides, the CDR3 is TGTGCCTGGAGTAACATACAGGGGGCCGGCTACACCTTC. Translated, it gives CAWSNIQGAGYTF.

The chain links TRBV18 to TRBJ1-2, with a possible D match to TRBD1 (5 bases). The V and J ends lost 2 bases and 6 bases respectively, with 16 bases between them. The germline V gene encodes CDR1 KGHSH and CDR2 LQKENI. CDR3 size: 15 residues. CDR3 sequence (DNA): TGTGCCAGCTCACCAAGGCAGGGAGATCTGGATGGCTACACCTTC. The encoded protein is CASSPRQGDLDGYTF.

Comments on this clone: This sample also contains other DNA sequences that code for the same CDR3. The rearrangement uses TRBV5-1 and TRBJ1-1; D is ambiguous. Germline CDR1 is SGHRS and CDR2 is YFSETQ. Trimming shortened V by 0 bases and J by 1 base, and 7 bases separated the two germline ends. The CDR3 length is 14 residues. This CDR3 is CASSLAGENTEAFF. The CDR3 DNA reads as TGCGCCAGCAGCTTGGCGGGAGAGAACACTGAAGCTTTCTTT.

The chain employs TRBV7-2 and TRBJ1-5, with 8 bases matching TRBD1. CDR3 length: 15 residues. Germline lookup yields CDR1 SGHTA and CDR2 FQGNSA. V lost 4 bases and J lost 7; bases outside the gene matches: 9. CDR3 sequence: CASSSRGRSGQPQHF. The CDR3, as DNA: TGTGCCAGCAGCTCCAGGGGGCGGAGTGGGCAGCCCCAGCATTTT.

This chain's CDR3 is CASSYSARGGSYEQYF. CDR3 sequence (DNA): TGTGCCAGCAGTTACTCTGCGCGGGGGGGCTCCTACGAGCAGTACTTC. This rearrangement joins TRBV6-5 to TRBJ2-7; 9 bases fit TRBD2. From germline, CDR1 is MNHEY and CDR2 SVGAGI. V shed 0 bases and J 0 bases; nucleotides not matched to a gene: 3. This CDR3 region has 16 residues.

V gene TRBV6-5 combines with J gene TRBJ2-7; 8 bases line up with TRBD1. This CDR3 spans 13 amino acids. Germline-derived CDR1 and CDR2 are MNHEY and SVGAGI. V lost 2 bases to trimming and J lost 7 bases; unmatched junction nucleotides: 4. The CDR3 region has the DNA TGTGCCAGCAGTTACCAGGGGGCAAGGGAGCAGTACTTC. Translated, it gives CASSYQGAREQYF.

Comment on this clone: The same CDR3 arises from other DNA sequences in this sample as well. This sequence joins TRBV7-2 and TRBJ1-3; no reliable D call. CDR3 size: 13 residues. Germline CDR1 reads SGHTA; CDR2 reads FQGNSA. Trimming left V 1 base short and J 4 bases short, with 5 bases between. CDR3 protein: CASSLGLGNTIYF. CDR3 sequence (DNA): TGTGCCAGCAGCTTAGGATTGGGAAACACCATATATTTT.

This chain joins TRBV19 and TRBJ1-4; D is possibly TRBD1 (6 bases). V was trimmed by 7 bases and J by 7 bases, leaving 16 bases between them. Per germline, CDR1 LNHDA and CDR2 SQIVND (reference sequence). The CDR3 sequence is 14 residues long. The CDR3 loop reads CASKSVPGAEKLFF. DNA of the CDR3: TGTGCCAGTAAATCGGTGCCAGGGGCTGAAAAACTGTTTTTT.

The chain is built from TRBV18 and TRBJ2-7; 8 bases are a match to TRBD1. The trim removed 6 bases at V and 1 base at J, leaving 5 bases unmatched. The CDR3 extends over 14 amino acids. CDR1 is KGHSH and CDR2 is LQKENI in the germline V gene. The CDR3 DNA follows: TGTGCCAGCTCTCTTGACAGGGGTTCCTACGAGCAGTACTTC. The encoded protein is CASSLDRGSYEQYF.

CDR3 nucleotides: TGTGCCAGCTCACCAGGCCAGCTCCTCTACGAGCAGTACTTC. Translation gives CASSPGQLLYEQYF. The chain links TRBV18 to TRBJ2-7; D uncertain. The germline V gene encodes CDR1 KGHSH and CDR2 LQKENI. V lost 2 bases to trimming and J lost 3 bases, with 11 bases between them. CDR3 length equals 14 residues.

The chain uses TRBV10-3 and TRBJ2-7; D is unclear. The ends were cut back, 2 bases at V and 6 bases at J, with 11 bases in the middle. This CDR3 region has 13 residues. The germline V gene encodes CDR1 ENHRY and CDR2 SYGVKD. CDR3 sequence reads: CAISERLGGEQYF. In DNA, the CDR3 is TGTGCCATCAGTGAGAGGTTGGGTGGCGAGCAGTACTTC.